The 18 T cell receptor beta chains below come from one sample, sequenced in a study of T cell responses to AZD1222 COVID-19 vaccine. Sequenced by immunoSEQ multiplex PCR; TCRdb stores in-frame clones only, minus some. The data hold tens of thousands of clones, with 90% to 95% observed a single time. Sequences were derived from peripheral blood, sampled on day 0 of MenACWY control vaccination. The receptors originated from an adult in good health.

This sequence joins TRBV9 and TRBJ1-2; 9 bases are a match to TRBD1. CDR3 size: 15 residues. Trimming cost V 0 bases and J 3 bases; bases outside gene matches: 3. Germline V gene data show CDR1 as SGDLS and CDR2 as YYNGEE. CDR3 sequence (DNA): TGTGCCAGCAGCGTAGAGGGACAGGGATACTATGGCTACACCTTC. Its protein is CASSVEGQGYYGYTF.

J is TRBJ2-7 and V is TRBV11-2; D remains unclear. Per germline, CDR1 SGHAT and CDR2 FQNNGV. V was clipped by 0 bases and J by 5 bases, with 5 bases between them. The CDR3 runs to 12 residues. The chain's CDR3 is CASSLERNEQYF. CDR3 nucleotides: TGTGCCAGCAGCTTAGAGCGAAACGAGCAGTACTTC.

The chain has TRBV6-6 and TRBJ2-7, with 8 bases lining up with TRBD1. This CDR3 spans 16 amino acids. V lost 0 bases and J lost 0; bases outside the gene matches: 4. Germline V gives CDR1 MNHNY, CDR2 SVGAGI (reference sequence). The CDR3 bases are TGTGCCAGCAGTTACTCGGGACAGGACCTCTCCTACGAGCAGTACTTC. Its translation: CASSYSGQDLSYEQYF.

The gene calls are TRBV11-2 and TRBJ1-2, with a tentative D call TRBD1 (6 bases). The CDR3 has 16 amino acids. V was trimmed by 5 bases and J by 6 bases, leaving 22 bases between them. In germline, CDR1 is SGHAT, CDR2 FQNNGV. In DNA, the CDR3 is TGTGCCAGCAGCCCCCTAGGCGGGGGCCTTGATAATGGCTACACCTTC. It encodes CASSPLGGGLDNGYTF.

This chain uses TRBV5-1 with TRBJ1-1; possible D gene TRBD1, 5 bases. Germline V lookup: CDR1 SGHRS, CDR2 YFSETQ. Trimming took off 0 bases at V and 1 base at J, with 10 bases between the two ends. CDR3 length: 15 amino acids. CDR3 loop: CASSLVGGENTEAFF. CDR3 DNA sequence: TGCGCCAGCAGCTTGGTAGGAGGGGAGAACACTGAAGCTTTCTTT.

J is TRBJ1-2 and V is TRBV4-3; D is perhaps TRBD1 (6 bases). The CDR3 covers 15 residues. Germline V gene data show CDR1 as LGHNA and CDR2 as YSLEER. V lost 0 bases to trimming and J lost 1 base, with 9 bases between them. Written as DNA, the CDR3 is TGCGCCAGCAGCCAAGATCAGGGGTTTAACTATGGCTACACCTTC. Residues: CASSQDQGFNYGYTF.

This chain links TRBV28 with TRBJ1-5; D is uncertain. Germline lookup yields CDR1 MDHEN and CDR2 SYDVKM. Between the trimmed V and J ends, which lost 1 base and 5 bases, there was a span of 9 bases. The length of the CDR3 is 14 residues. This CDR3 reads CASSLSQAYQPQHF. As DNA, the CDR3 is TGTGCCAGCAGTTTATCCCAGGCGTATCAGCCCCAGCATTTT.

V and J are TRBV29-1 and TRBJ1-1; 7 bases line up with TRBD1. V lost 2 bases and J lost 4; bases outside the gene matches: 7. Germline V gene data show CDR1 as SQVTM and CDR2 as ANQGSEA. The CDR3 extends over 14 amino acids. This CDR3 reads CSVETRGQSTEAFF. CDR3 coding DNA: TGCAGCGTTGAAACAAGGGGGCAGAGCACTGAAGCTTTCTTT. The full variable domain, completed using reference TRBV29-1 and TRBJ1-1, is SAVISQKPSRDICQRGTSLTIQCQVDSQVTMMFWYRQQPGQSLTLIATANQGSEATYESGFVIDKFPISRPNLTFSTLTVSNMSPEDSSIYLCSVETRGQSTEAFFGQGTRLTVV.

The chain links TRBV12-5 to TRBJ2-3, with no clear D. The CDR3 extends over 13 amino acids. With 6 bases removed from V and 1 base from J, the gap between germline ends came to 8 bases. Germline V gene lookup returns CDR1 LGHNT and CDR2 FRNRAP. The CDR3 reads CASGTAGTDTQYF. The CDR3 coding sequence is TGTGCTAGTGGCACGGCGGGCACAGATACGCAGTATTTT.

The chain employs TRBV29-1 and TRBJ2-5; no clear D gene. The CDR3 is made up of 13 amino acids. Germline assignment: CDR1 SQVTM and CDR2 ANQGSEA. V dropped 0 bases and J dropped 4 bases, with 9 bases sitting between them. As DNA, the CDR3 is TGCAGCGTTGAAGATAGCAGCCGAGAGACCCAGTACTTC. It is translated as CSVEDSSRETQYF.

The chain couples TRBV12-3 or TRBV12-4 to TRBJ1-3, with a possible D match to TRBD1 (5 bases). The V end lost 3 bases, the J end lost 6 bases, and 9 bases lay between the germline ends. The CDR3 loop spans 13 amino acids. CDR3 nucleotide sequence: TGTGCCAGCAGTTTCCAGGGAGCAAACACCATATATTTT. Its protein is CASSFQGANTIYF.

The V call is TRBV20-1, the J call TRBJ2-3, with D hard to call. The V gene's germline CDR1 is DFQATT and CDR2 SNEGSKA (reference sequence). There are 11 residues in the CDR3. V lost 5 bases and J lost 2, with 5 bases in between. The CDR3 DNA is TGCAGTGCTCCCTCCACAGATACGCAGTATTTT. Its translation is CSAPSTDTQYF.

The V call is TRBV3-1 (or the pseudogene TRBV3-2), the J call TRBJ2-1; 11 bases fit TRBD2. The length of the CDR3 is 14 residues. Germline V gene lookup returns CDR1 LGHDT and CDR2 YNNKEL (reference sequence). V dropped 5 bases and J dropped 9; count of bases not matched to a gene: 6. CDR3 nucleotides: TGTGCCAGCAGCATAGCGGGGGGGCGGGTTGAGCAGTTCTTC. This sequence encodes CASSIAGGRVEQFF.

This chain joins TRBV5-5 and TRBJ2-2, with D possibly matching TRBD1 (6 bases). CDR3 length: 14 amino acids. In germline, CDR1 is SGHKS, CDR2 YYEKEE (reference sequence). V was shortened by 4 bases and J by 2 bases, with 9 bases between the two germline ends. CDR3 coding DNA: TGTGCCAGCAGCCGGGACACTAACACCGGGGAGCTGTTTTTT. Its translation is CASSRDTNTGELFF.

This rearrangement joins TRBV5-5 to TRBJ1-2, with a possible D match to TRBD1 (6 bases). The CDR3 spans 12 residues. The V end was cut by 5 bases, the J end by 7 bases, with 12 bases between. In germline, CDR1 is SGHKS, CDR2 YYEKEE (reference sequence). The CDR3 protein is CASSAQGGGYTF. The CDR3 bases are TGTGCCAGCAGTGCACAGGGAGGTGGCTACACCTTC.

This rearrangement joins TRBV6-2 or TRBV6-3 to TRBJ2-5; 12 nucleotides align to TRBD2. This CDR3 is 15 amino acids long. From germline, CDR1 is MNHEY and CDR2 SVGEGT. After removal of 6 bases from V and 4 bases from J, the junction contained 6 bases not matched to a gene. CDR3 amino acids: CASSMGLAGGETQYF. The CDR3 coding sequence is TGTGCCAGCAGCATGGGACTAGCGGGCGGAGAGACCCAGTACTTC.

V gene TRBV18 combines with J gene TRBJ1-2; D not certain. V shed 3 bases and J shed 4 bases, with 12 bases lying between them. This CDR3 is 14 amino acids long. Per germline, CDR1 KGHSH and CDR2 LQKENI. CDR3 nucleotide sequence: TGTGCCAGCTCACCCGAGGCCGGACCCTATGGCTACACCTTC. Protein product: CASSPEAGPYGYTF.

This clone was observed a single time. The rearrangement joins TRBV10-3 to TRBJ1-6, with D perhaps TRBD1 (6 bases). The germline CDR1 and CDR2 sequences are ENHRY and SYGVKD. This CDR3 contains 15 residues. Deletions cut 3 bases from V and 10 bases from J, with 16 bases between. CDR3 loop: CAISDKTGGWSPLHF. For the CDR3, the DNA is TGTGCCATCAGTGACAAGACAGGCGGATGGTCACCCCTCCACTTT.